The clone carrying this TCR beta chain has a single count. Distinct nucleotide sequences in the sample also encode this CDR3. The data belong to a study of OX40 agonist ivuxolimab in advanced cancers. The overall study: In this trial design, patients received ivuxolimab intravenously at 0.01 to 10 mg/kg every 2 weeks.

This CDR3 spans 14 amino acids. V lost 4 bases and J lost 2, with 8 bases in between. Germline V gives CDR1 MNHEY, CDR2 SVGAGI. Only in-frame clones appear in the TCRdb table, and some are missing; sequencing was by immunoSEQ multiplex PCR. This table has some 140,000 clones, approximately 94% appearing once. The gene calls are TRBV6-5 and TRBJ2-2; possibly TRBD1 or TRBD2 for D (6 bases each). This clonotype was obtained from an adult with an advanced solid tumor such as melanoma, head and neck, liver or kidney cancer. The material sequenced was CD4+ or CD8+ T cells sorted from blood, taken in a trial of the OX40 agonist ivuxolimab. CDR3 bases: TGTGCCAGCAGTTTCGGGGGCAACACCGGGGAGCTGTTTTTT. Translation gives CASSFGGNTGELFF.